The sequence of this T cell receptor (beta chain) was determined in a study of spatial heterogeneity in lung cancer. Specified time point: sample taken at primary tumor resection. V lost 6 bases and J lost 6; bases outside the gene matches: 9. This CDR3 has 15 residues. Germline values: CDR1 MNHNY, CDR2 SVGAGI (reference sequence). This clonotype has just one count. Its antigen is currently unknown. Findings and caveats of the study: Tracking of tumor mutation counts was seen in expanded intratumoral alpha and beta TCR counts.

TCRdb fed the 5' RACE reads into MiXCR, producing one record per CDR3 protein. The sample yields about 9,300 distinct CDR3 sequences, around 51% seen once. The sequences come from lung tumor tissue, collected at surgery. The receptor's source is a female donor with early-stage non-small cell lung cancer. This chain uses TRBV6-6 with TRBJ1-1; TRBD1 agrees at 11 bases. CDR3 sequence reads: CASRHRDRGVAEAFF. In nucleotides, the CDR3 is TGTGCCAGCAGACACAGGGACAGGGGGGTCGCTGAAGCTTTCTTT.